The clone carrying this TCR beta chain was counted at least ten times. This CDR3 comprises 15 residues. V lost 1 base and J lost 3; bases outside the gene matches: 6. MiXCR was run by TCRdb on the PCR reads, yielding one entry per CDR3 protein. The sample has 35,000 to 40,000 distinct CDR3 sequences, 15% to 20% seen once. This sample is part of a study of molecular identifiers for immune sequencing clone quantification. V gene TRBV12-3 or TRBV12-4 combines with J gene TRBJ2-7, with 7 bases that match TRBD2. The origin of this receptor is a human donor in good health. Some libraries in this study had Jurkat cell RNA spiked in. Source material: naive CD8+ T cells from blood, with Jurkat cell RNA spiked in. The sample's subset: FACS-sorted CD8+CD4-CCR7+CD45RA+ naive T cells. CDR3 sequence reads: CASSLGTRDFYEQYF. The CDR3 coding sequence is TGTGCCAGCAGTTTAGGGACTAGGGATTTCTACGAGCAGTACTTC.